This TCR beta chain was sequenced in a study of CD8 T cells in Susac syndrome. CDR1 is SGHVS, CDR2 FNYEAQ, per germline. Trimming took 5 bases from V and 4 from J; bases not matched to a gene: 10. This CDR3 is built from 16 residues. The RNA input was about 0.45 to 1 ug, and it was reverse transcribed with random hexamers. Amplification of TCR beta CDR3 across 54 Vbeta and 13 Jbeta was performed with immunoSEQ multiplex PCR. TCRdb re-analysed the immunoSEQ multiplex PCR reads in MiXCR, keeping a single row per CDR3 protein. The sample shows under 550,000 distinct CDR3 sequences, around 85% of them seen only once. In its sample, this clonotype was seen once.

The origin of this receptor is a human donor with multiple sclerosis. The rearrangement joins TRBV7-6 to TRBJ2-1, with 8 bases identical to TRBD2. The sample was CD8+ T cells from PBMCs. The CDR3 nucleotides are TGTGCCAGCAGCCAACTAGCGGAGAGACCTTACAATGAGCAGTTCTTC. This translates into CASSQLAERPYNEQFF.